The entry that follows covers one T cell receptor (beta chain) sequence. Its target is not known. Naive CD8 isolation took CD45RO-negative cells positively selected for CCR7 and excluded terminally differentiated effector memory CD45RA+ cells. This specimen belongs to a study of shared clonotypes between healthy human individuals. Overall study: Aged 18 to 49, the donors were a couple of women and a few men. General study points: It was the few donors that limited the genetic and exposure-history diversity represented.

Germline CDR1 and CDR2: SNHLY and FYNNEI. V lost 0 bases and J 1 base, leaving 12 bases between the germline ends. CDR3 length: 16 amino acids. The repertoire was sequenced with immunoSEQ multiplex PCR; TCRdb's copy has only in-frame clones and lacks some. This table has roughly 2 million clones, just under 95% appearing once. The sample was naive CD8+ T cells sorted from blood. This TCR was sampled from a man aged 18 to 29 in good health. The chain couples TRBV2 to TRBJ1-1; D is unresolved. The CDR3 here is CASSEAGSLGNTEAFF. CDR3 coding DNA: TGTGCCAGCAGTGAAGCTGGTTCGCTGGGGAACACTGAAGCTTTCTTT.